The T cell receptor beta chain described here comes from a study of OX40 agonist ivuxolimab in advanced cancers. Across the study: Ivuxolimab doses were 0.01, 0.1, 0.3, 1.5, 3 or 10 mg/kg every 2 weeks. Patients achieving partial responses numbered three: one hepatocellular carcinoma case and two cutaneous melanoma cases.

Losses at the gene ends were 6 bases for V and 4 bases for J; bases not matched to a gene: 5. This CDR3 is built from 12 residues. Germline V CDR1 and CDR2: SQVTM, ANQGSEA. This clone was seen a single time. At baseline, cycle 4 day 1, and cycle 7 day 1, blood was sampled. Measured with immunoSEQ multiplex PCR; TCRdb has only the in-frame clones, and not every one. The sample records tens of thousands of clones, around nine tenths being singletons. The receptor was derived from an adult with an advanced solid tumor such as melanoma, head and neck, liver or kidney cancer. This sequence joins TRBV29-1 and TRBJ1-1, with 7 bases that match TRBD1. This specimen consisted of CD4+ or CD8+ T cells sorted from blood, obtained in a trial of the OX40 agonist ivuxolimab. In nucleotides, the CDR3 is TGCAGCGTGGGGCAGGGGGGCACTGAAGCTTTCTTT. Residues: CSVGQGGTEAFF.